One and the same sample provided the 9 T cell receptor beta chains below, sequenced in a study of T cell responses to AZD1222 COVID-19 vaccine. Method: immunoSEQ multiplex PCR; TCRdb's copy keeps in-frame clones and lacks some. Altogether 200,000 or so clones are present, approximately 94% being singletons, with the ten largest covering 1%. This material consisted of peripheral blood, taken on day 0 of MenACWY control vaccination. All receptors come from an adult in good health.

The V call is TRBV7-8, the J call TRBJ1-1; D might be TRBD1 (5 bases). Germline V gives CDR1 SGHVS, CDR2 FQNEAQ. This CDR3 contains 16 residues. V dropped 3 bases and J dropped 1 base, with 15 bases sitting between them. CDR3 sequence: CASSLPEQEPNTEAFF. The CDR3 bases are TGTGCCAGCAGCTTGCCTGAACAGGAACCGAACACTGAAGCTTTCTTT.

V and J are TRBV19 and TRBJ2-2; TRBD1 aligns across 9 bases. This CDR3 region has 15 residues. Looked up from germline, CDR1 is LNHDA and CDR2 is SQIVND (reference sequence). After removal of 6 bases from V and 6 bases from J, the junction contained 8 bases not matched to a gene. The CDR3 bases are TGTGCCAGTAGCCCAGGACAGGGGAGATCCGGGGAGCTGTTTTTT. The encoded protein is CASSPGQGRSGELFF.

This chain links TRBV5-6 with TRBJ1-5; 10 nucleotides match TRBD1. Trimming cost V 5 bases and J 5 bases; bases outside gene matches: 7. The V gene's germline CDR1 is SGHDT and CDR2 YYEEEE. This CDR3 is built from 15 residues. The CDR3 here is CASRGGQGTYQPQHF. The CDR3 nucleotides read TGTGCCAGCAGGGGGGGACAGGGGACTTATCAGCCCCAGCATTTT.

The CDR3 sequence is CASTAGGGINEKLFF. The CDR3 nucleotides are TGTGCCAGTACCGCGGGTGGGGGAATCAATGAAAAACTGTTTTTT. The chain joins TRBV19 to TRBJ1-4; perhaps TRBD1 as D (5 bases). This CDR3 comprises 15 residues. Germline V gives CDR1 LNHDA, CDR2 SQIVND (reference sequence). V shed 7 bases and J shed 5 bases, with 17 bases lying between them.

In its sample, this clone was seen once. Compared with germline, one end of the junction differs, possibly owing to a read error. The V gene is TRBV30, the J gene TRBJ2-5; 9 nucleotides agree with TRBD2. Germline lookup yields CDR1 GTSNPN and CDR2 SVGIG (reference sequence). This CDR3 region has 10 residues. CDR3 sequence reads: CAPGLAIPNF. DNA for the CDR3: TGTGCCCCGGGACTAGCTATTCCCAACTTC.

V gene TRBV11-1 combines with J gene TRBJ1-1, with D maybe TRBD1 (6 bases). CDR3 length: 15 amino acids. V lost 7 bases and J lost 1, with 16 bases in between. Germline V gives CDR1 SGHAT, CDR2 FQDESV (reference sequence). The CDR3 bases are TGTGCCAGCACTCCGACACGGGGGGCGAACACTGAAGCTTTCTTT. Amino acid sequence: CASTPTRGANTEAFF.

The rearrangement joins TRBV5-1 to TRBJ1-3, with 8 nucleotides matching TRBD1. In germline, CDR1 is SGHRS, CDR2 YFSETQ. V trimming: 5 bases; J trimming: 0 bases; junction bases outside the gene matches: 7. The CDR3 is 16 residues long. This CDR3 reads CASSPRQGSSGNTIYF. The CDR3 bases are TGCGCCAGCAGTCCCCGACAGGGGTCCTCTGGAAACACCATATATTTT.

The chain links TRBV5-6 to TRBJ1-1; no definite D call. Germline values: CDR1 SGHDT, CDR2 YYEEEE. The CDR3 spans 14 residues. Trimming removed 2 bases at V and 1 base at J, with 9 bases between. The CDR3 DNA reads TGTGCCAGCAGCTTACCTGTACCGAACACTGAAGCTTTCTTT. It translates to CASSLPVPNTEAFF.

V is TRBV2 and J is TRBJ1-5; 11 bases are shared with TRBD1. V was clipped by 5 bases and J by 1 base; unmatched bases: 7. The germline V gene has CDR1 SNHLY and CDR2 FYNNEI. There are 17 residues in the CDR3. In DNA form, the CDR3 reads TGTGCCAGCAGTCGTGGGACAGGGGGAGGAAGCAATCAGCCCCAGCATTTT. This codes for CASSRGTGGGSNQPQHF.